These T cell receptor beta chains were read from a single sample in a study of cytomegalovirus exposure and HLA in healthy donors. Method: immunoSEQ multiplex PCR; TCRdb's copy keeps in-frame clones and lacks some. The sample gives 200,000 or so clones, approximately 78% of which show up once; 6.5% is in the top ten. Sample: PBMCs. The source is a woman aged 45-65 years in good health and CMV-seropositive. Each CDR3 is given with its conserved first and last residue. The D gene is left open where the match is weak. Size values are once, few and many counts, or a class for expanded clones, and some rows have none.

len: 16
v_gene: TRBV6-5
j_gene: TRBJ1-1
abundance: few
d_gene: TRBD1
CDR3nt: TGTGCCAGCAGTTACTGGTCGACAGGGGGCAGGACTGAAGCTTTCTTT
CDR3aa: CASSYWSTGGRTEAFF

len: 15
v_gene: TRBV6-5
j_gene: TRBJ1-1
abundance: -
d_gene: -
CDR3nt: TGTGCCAGCAGTTACTCGCGAGGCTTGGGCACTGAAGCTTTCTTT
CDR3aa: CASSYSRGLGTEAFF

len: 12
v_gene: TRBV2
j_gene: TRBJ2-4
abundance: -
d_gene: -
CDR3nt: TGTGCCAGCAAGAGCGGACAAAACATTCAGTACTTC
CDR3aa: CASKSGQNIQYF

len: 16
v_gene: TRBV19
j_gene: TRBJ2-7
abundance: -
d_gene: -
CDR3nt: TGTGCCAGTAGTAATAAAGGGACATCAAGCCGCTACGAGCAGTACTTC
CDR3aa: CASSNKGTSSRYEQYF

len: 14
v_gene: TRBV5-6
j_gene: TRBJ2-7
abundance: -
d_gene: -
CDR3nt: TGTGCCAGCAGGACTGACAGGAGAAGCTACGAGCAGTACTTC
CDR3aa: CASRTDRRSYEQYF

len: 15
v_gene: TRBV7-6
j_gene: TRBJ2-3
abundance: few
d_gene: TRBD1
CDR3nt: TGTGCCAGCAGCTCGGGACAGACGGGCACAGATACGCAGTATTTT
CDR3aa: CASSSGQTGTDTQYF

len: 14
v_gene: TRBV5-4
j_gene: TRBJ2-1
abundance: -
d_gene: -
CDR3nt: TGTGCCAGCAGCTCACTAGTTGGGTACAATGAGCAGTTCTTC
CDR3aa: CASSSLVGYNEQFF

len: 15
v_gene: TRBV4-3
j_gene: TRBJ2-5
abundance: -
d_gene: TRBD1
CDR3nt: TGCGCCAGCAGCCAAGTGGCAGGGGGCGCAGAGACCCAGTACTTC
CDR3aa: CASSQVAGGAETQYF

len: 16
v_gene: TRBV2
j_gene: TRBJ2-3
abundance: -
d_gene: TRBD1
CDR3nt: TGTGCCAGCAGTGCCCTGGGGCAGGGGGCGGGAGATACGCAGTATTTT
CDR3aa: CASSALGQGAGDTQYF

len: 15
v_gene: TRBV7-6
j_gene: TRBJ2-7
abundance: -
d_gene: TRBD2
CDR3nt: TGTGCCAGCAGCTTAGCGGCTAGCGGAGCCTACGAGCAGTACTTC
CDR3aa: CASSLAASGAYEQYF

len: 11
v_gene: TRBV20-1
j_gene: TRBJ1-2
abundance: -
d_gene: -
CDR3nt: TGCAGTGTCCACAGTAACTATGGCTACACCTTC
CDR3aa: CSVHSNYGYTF

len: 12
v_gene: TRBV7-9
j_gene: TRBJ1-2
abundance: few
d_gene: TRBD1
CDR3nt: TGTGCCAGCAGCAGACAGGGGGATGGCTACACCTTC
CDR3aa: CASSRQGDGYTF

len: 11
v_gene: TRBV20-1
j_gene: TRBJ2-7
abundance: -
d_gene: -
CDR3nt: TGCAGTGCTAGAGGGCCCAACGAGCAGTACTTC
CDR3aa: CSARGPNEQYF

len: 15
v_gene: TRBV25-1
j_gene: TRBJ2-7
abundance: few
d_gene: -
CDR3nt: TGTGCCAGCAGTGAATCTACTAGCAGAACCTACGAGCAGTACTTC
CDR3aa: CASSESTSRTYEQYF

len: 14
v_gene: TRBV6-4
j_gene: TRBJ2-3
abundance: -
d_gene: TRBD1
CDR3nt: TGTGCCAGCAGCCCTCAGGGGGCCACAGATACGCAGTATTTT
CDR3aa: CASSPQGATDTQYF

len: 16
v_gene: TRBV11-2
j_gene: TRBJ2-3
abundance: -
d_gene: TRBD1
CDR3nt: TGTGCCAGCAGCCAGGGGGACAGGGTGGATGCAGATACGCAGTATTTT
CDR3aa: CASSQGDRVDADTQYF

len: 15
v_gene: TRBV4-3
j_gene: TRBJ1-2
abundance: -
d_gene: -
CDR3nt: TGCGCCAGCAGCCACTCTCTGGGGCATCTGTATGGCTACACCTTC
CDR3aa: CASSHSLGHLYGYTF

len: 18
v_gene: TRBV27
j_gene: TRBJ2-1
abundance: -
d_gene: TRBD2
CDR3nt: TGTGCCAGCAGTTTATCTGGGCTAGCGGGAGGTCCCTACAATGAGCAGTTCTTC
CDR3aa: CASSLSGLAGGPYNEQFF

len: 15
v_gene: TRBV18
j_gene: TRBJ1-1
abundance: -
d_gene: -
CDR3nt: TGTGCCAGCTCACCAATTGGGGGGTACGACACTGAAGCTTTCTTT
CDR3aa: CASSPIGGYDTEAFF

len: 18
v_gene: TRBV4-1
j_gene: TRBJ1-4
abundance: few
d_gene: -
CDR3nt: TGCGCCAGCAGCCAAGATGGGGCCTTTCGGCAAGGCGGTGAAAAACTGTTTTTT
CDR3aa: CASSQDGAFRQGGEKLFF

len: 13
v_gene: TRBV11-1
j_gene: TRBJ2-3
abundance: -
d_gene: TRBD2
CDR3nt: TGTGCCAGCAGCGGGCTAGCGGGGGATACGCAGTATTTT
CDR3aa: CASSGLAGDTQYF

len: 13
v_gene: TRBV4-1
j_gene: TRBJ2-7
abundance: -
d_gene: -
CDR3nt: TGCGCCAGCAGCCATCCTAGCGATCGCGAGCAGTACTTC
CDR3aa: CASSHPSDREQYF

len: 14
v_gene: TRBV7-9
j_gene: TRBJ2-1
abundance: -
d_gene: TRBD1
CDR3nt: TGTGCCAGCAGACGACAGGGGGCTTTCAATGAGCAGTTCTTC
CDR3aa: CASRRQGAFNEQFF

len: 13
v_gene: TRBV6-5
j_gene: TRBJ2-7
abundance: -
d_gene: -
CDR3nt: TGTGCCAGCAGCACCGGGACTTACTACGAGCAGTACTTC
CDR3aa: CASSTGTYYEQYF

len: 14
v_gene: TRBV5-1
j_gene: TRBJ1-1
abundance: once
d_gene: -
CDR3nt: TGCGCCAGCAGCAAAGGGGACTCCAACACTGAAGCTTTCTTT
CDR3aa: CASSKGDSNTEAFF